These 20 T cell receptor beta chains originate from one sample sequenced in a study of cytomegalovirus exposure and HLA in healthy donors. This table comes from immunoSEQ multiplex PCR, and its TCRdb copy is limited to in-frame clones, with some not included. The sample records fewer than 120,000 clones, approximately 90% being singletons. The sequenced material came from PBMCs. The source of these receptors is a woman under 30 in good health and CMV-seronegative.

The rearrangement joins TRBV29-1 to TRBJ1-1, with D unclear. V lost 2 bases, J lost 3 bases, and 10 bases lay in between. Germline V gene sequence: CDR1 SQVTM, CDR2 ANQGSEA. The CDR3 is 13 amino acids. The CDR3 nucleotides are TGCAGCGTTGAAAGCGGTACGGACACTGAAGCTTTCTTT. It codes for CSVESGTDTEAFF.

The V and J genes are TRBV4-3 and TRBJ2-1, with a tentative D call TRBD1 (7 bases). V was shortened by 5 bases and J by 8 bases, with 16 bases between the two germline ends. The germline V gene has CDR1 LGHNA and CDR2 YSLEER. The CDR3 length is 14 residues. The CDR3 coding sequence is TGCGCCAGCAGCTTTCAGGGGGGAGAAGATGAGCAGTTCTTC. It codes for CASSFQGGEDEQFF.

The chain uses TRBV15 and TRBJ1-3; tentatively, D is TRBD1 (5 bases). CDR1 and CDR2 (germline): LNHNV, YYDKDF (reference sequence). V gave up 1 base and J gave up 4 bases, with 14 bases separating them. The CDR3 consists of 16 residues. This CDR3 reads CATSRVGGPGGNTIYF. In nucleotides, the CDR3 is TGTGCCACCAGCAGAGTGGGAGGACCAGGGGGAAACACCATATATTTT.

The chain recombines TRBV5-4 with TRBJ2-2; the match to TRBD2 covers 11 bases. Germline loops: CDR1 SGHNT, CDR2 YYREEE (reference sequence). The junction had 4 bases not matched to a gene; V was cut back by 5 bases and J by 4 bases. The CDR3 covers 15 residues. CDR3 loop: CASRLAGAFTGELFF. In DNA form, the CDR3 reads TGTGCCAGCAGACTAGCGGGGGCCTTCACCGGGGAGCTGTTTTTT.

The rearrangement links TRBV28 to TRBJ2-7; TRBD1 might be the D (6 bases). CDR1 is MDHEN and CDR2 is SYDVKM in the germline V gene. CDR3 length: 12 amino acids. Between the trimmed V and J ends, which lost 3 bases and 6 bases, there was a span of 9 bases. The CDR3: CASSLVGAEQYF. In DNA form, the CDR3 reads TGTGCCAGCAGTTTGGTGGGGGCCGAGCAGTACTTC.

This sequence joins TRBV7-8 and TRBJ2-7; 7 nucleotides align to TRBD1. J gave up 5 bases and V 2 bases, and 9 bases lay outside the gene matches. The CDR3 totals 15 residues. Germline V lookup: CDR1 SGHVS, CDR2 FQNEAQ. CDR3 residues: CASSLWVQGDHEQYF. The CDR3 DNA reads TGTGCCAGCAGCTTATGGGTGCAGGGGGACCACGAGCAGTACTTC. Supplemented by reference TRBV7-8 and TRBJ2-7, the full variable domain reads GAGVSQSPRYKVAKRGQDVALRCDPISGHVSLFWYQQALGQGPEFLTYFQNEAQLDKSGLPSDRFFAERPEGSVSTLKIQRTQQEDSAVYLCASSLWVQGDHEQYFGPGTRLTVT.

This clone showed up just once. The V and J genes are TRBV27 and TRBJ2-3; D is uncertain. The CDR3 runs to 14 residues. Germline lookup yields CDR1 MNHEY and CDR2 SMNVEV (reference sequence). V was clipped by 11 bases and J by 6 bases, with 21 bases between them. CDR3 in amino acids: CASSPAFMRDTQYF. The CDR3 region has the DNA TGTGCCTCCTCACCGGCGTTCATGAGGGATACGCAGTATTTT.

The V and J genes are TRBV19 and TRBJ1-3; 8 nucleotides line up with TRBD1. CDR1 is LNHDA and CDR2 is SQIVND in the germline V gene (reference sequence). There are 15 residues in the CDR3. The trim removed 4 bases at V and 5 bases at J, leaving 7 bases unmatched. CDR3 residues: CASSKDRVTRNTIYF. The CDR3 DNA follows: TGTGCCAGTAGTAAGGACAGGGTCACAAGAAACACCATATATTTT.

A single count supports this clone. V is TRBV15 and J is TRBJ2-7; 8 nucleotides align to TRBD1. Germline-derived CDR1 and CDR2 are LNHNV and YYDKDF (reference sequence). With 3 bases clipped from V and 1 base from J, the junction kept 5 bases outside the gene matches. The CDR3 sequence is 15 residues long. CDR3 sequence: CATSRGWTGSYEQYF. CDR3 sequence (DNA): TGTGCCACCAGCAGGGGATGGACAGGGTCCTACGAGCAGTACTTC.

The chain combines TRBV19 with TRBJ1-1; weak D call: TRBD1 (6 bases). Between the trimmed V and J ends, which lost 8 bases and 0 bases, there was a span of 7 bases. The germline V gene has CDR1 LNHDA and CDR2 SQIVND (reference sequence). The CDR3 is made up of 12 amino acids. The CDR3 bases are TGTGCCAGTCAGGGGTTGAACACTGAAGCTTTCTTT. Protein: CASQGLNTEAFF. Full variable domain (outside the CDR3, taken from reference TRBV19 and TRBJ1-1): DGGITQSPKYLFRKEGQNVTLSCEQNLNHDAMYWYRQDPGQGLRLIYYSQIVNDFQKGDIAEGYSVSREKKESFPLTVTSAQKNPTAFYLCASQGLNTEAFFGQGTRLTVV.

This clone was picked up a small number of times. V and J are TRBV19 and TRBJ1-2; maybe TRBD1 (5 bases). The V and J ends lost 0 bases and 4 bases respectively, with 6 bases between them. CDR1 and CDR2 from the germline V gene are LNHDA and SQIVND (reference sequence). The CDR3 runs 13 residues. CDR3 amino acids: CASSIDRVYGYTF. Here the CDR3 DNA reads TGTGCCAGTAGTATAGACAGGGTCTATGGCTACACCTTC.

The CDR3 protein is CASSPTPGTGDTGELFF. CDR3 nucleotides: TGTGCCAGCAGTCCAACCCCCGGGACAGGGGACACCGGGGAGCTGTTTTTT. This chain connects TRBV27 to TRBJ2-2, with 10 bases that match TRBD1. J lost 3 bases, V lost 5 bases, and 9 bases had no gene match. Looked up from germline, CDR1 is MNHEY and CDR2 is SMNVEV (reference sequence). The CDR3 totals 17 residues.

CDR3 nucleotide sequence: TGCGCCAGCAGCTTGGACAGGGTAGAGGGTGAGCAGTACTTC. Its protein product is CASSLDRVEGEQYF. The J gene is TRBJ2-7, the V gene TRBV5-1; D possibly corresponds to TRBD1 (6 bases). With 0 bases removed from V and 7 bases from J, the gap between germline ends came to 14 bases. CDR1 and CDR2 (germline): SGHRS, YFSETQ. This CDR3 is 14 amino acids long.

The chain's CDR3 is CASSEWITGFYGYTF. In DNA form, the CDR3 reads TGCGCCAGCAGTGAGTGGATTACAGGGTTCTATGGCTACACCTTC. This sequence joins TRBV10-2 and TRBJ1-2, with D possibly TRBD1 on 6 matching bases. The ends were cut back, 1 base at V and 4 bases at J, with 13 bases in the middle. Looked up from germline, CDR1 is WSHSY and CDR2 is SAAADI. The CDR3 covers 15 residues.

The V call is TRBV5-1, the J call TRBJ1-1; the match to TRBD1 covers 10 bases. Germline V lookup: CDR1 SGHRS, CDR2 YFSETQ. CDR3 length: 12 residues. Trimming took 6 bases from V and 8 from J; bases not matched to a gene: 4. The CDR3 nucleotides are TGCGCCAGCATTGGGACAGGGGTGGAAGCTTTCTTT. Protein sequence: CASIGTGVEAFF.

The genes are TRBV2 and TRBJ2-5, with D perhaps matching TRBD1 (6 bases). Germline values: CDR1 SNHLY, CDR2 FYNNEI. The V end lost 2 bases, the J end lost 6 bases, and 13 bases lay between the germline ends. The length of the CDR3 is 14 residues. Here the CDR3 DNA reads TGTGCCAGCAGTGAAAAGGGGGATAGAAAGACCCAGTACTTC. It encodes CASSEKGDRKTQYF.

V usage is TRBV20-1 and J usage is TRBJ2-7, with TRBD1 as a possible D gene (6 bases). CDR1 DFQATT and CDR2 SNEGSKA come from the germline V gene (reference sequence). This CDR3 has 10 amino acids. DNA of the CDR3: TGCATGACAGGTAACGACGAGCAGTACTTC. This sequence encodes CMTGNDEQYF.

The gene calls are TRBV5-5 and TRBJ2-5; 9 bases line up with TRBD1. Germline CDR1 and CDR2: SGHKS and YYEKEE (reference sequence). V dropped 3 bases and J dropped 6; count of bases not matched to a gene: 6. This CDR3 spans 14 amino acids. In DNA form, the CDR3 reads TGTGCCAGCAGCTCGGACAGGGGAAGGAAGACCCAGTACTTC. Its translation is CASSSDRGRKTQYF.

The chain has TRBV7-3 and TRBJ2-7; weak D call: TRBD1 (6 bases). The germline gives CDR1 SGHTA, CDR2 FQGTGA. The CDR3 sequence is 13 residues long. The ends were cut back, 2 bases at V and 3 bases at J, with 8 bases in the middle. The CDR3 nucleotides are TGTGCCAGCAGCTTACGACAGGACTACGAGCAGTACTTC. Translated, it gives CASSLRQDYEQYF.

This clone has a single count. The CDR3 spells CASSVQGTDTQYF. Written as DNA, the CDR3 is TGTGCCAGCAGCGTACAGGGCACAGATACGCAGTATTTT. The rearrangement uses TRBV9 and TRBJ2-3; D call uncertain. CDR3 size: 13 residues. Germline-derived CDR1 and CDR2 are SGDLS and YYNGEE. Trimming shortened V by 1 base and J by 1 base, and 4 bases separated the two germline ends.